This TCR beta chain was retrieved from a study of shared clonotypes between healthy human individuals. Using immunoSEQ multiplex PCR, the repertoire was profiled, and TCRdb retains in-frame clones only, with some absent. The table has about 2.4 million clones, more than 85% seen once. Study-wide findings and caveats: Large depth notwithstanding, sorted-subset sequencing proved incomplete by rarefaction. An expected dependence of interdonor clonotype sharing on sequencing depth was noted.

V shed 0 bases and J shed 5 bases, with 16 bases lying between them. The CDR3 extends over 16 amino acids. CDR1 is LNHNV, CDR2 YYDKDF, per germline (reference sequence). This clone appeared a single time. Its antigen is not known. Sequencing was performed on naive CD4+ T cells from PBMCs. Regarding subset: CD45RA+ positively selected. This TCR was recovered from a man aged 18 to 35 in good health. Some clones in this sample may be carry-over from other donors' samples. The chain recombines TRBV15 with TRBJ1-1, with D possibly being TRBD1 (6 bases). The CDR3 loop reads CATSRDRRGGGTEAFF. The CDR3 region has the DNA TGTGCCACCAGCAGAGATCGCAGGGGCGGTGGGACTGAAGCTTTCTTT.